This T cell receptor beta chain was captured in a study of blood T cell repertoires in COVID-19. The CDR3 contains 17 residues. V lost 3 bases and J lost 8; bases outside the gene matches: 16. Germline CDR1 and CDR2: SGDLS and YYNGEE. Sequencing was performed with immunoSEQ multiplex PCR; in TCRdb, only in-frame clones are kept and a portion is missing. The sample includes some 48,000 clones, approximately 93% seen only once; the top ten take 1%. The TCR was taken from a man in his 60s with COVID-19, enrolled during active disease. The sequencing input was peripheral blood. The J gene is TRBJ2-5, the V gene TRBV9, with 10 bases fitting TRBD2. CDR3 in amino acids: CASSASWSGGAQETQYF. In DNA form, the CDR3 reads TGTGCCAGCAGCGCGAGTTGGAGCGGGGGGGCTCAGGAAACCCAGTACTTC.